The clone carrying this T cell receptor beta chain was seen repeatedly, ten times or more. This record comes from a study of blood T cells in healthy people across ages. This CDR3 has 12 amino acids. Germline values: CDR1 MGHDK, CDR2 SYGVNS. Trimming cost V 4 bases and J 4 bases, with 8 bases left between them. Through a sample-barcoded 5' primer and a J-beta primer mix, a second PCR was run for about 6 to 12 cycles. MiXCR, applied by TCRdb to the 5' RACE reads, yields one record per CDR3 protein. The data show about 640,000 distinct CDR3 sequences, about 54% seen once. Sample: blood. The V call is TRBV25-1, the J call TRBJ2-7; D tentatively reads TRBD1 or TRBD2 (5 bases each). The clonotype was recovered from a man in his 60s in good health. The CDR3: CASSGGNYEQYF. The CDR3 region has the DNA TGTGCCAGCAGTGGGGGGAATTACGAGCAGTACTTC.